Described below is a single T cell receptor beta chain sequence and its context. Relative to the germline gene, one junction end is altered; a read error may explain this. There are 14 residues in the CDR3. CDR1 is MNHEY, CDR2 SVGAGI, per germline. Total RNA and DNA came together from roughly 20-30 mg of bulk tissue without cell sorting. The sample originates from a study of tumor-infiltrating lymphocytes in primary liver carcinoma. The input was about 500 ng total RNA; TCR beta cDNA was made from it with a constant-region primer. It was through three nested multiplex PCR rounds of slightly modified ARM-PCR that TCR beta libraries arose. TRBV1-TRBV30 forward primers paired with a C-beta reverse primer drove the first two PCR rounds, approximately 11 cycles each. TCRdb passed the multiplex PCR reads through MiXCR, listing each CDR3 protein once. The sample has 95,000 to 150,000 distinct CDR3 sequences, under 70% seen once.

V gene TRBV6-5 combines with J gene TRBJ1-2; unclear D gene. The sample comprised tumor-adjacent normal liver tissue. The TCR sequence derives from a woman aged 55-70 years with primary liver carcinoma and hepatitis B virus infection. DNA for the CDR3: TGTGCCAGCATATCTATCGGGGAAAGCTATGGCTACACATTC. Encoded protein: CASISIGESYGYTF.